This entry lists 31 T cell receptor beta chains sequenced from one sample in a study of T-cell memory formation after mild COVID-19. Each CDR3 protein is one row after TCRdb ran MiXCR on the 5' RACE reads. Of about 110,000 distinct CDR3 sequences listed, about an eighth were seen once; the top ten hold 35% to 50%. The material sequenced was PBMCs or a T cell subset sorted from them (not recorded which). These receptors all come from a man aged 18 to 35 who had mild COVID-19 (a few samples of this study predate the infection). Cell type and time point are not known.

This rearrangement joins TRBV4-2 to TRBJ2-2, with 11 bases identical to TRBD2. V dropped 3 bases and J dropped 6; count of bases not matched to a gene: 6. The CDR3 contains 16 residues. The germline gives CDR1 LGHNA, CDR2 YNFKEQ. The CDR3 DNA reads TGTGCCAGCAGCCAGTATACTAGCGGGGGTGCCGGGGAGCTGTTTTTT. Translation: CASSQYTSGGAGELFF.

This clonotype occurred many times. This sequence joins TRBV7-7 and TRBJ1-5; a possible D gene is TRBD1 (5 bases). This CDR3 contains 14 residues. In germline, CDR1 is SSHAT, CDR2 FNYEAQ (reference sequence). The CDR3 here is CATTVPGRNQPQHF. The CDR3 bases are TGTGCTACCACGGTCCCGGGGCGCAATCAGCCCCAGCATTTT. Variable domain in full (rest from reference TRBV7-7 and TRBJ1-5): GAGVSQSPRYKVTKRGQDVTLRCDPISSHATLYWYQQALGQGPEFLTYFNYEAQPDKSGLPSDRFSAERPEGSISTLTIQRTEQRDSAMYRCATTVPGRNQPQHFGDGTRLSIL.

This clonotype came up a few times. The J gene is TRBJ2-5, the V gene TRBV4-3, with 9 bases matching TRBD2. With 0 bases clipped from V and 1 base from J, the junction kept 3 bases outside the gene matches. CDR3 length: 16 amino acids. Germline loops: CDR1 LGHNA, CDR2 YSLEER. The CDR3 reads CASSQDGTSLQETQYF. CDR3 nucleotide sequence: TGCGCCAGCAGCCAAGATGGGACTAGCCTCCAAGAGACCCAGTACTTC.

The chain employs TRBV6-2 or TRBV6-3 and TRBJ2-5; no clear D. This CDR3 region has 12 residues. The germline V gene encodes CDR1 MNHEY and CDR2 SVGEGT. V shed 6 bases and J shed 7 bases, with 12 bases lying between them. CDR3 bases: TGTGCCAGCAGCCCCCAACTCGGGACCCAGTACTTC. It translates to CASSPQLGTQYF.

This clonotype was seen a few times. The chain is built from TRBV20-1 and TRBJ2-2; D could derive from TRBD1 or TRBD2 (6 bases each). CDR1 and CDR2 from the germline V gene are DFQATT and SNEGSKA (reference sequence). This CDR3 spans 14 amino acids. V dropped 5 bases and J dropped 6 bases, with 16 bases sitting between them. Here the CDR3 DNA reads TGCAGTGCTTCGACGGGGGCGCGGGCCGGGGAGCTGTTTTTT. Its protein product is CSASTGARAGELFF.

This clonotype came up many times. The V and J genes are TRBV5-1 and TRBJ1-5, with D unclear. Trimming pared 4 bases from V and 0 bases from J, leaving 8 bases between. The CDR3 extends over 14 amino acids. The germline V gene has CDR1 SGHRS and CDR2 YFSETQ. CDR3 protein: CASSEDGSNQPQHF. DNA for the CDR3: TGCGCCAGCAGCGAGGACGGTAGCAATCAGCCCCAGCATTTT. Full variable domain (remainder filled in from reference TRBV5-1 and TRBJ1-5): KAGVTQTPRYLIKTRGQQVTLSCSPISGHRSVSWYQQTPGQGLQFLFEYFSETQRNKGNFPGRFSGRQFSNSRSEMNVSTLELGDSALYLCASSEDGSNQPQHFGDGTRLSIL.

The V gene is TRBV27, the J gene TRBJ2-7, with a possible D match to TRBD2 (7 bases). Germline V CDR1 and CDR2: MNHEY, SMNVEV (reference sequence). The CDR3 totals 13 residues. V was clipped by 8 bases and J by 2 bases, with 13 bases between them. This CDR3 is CASLGGAPYEQYF. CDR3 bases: TGTGCCAGCTTGGGGGGGGCCCCCTACGAGCAGTACTTC.

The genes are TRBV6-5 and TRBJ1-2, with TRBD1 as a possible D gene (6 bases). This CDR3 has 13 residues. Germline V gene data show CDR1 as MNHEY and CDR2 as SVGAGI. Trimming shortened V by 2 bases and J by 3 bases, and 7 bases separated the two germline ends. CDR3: CASSYGGHYGYTF. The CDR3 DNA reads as TGTGCCAGCAGTTACGGGGGCCACTATGGCTACACCTTC.

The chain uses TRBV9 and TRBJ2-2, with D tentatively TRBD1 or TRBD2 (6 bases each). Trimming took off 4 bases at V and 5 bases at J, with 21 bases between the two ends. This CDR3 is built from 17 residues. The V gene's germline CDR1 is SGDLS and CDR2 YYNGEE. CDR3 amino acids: CASSSNMGGRKTGELFF. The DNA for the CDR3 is TGTGCCAGCAGCTCCAACATGGGGGGCAGGAAGACCGGGGAGCTGTTTTTT.

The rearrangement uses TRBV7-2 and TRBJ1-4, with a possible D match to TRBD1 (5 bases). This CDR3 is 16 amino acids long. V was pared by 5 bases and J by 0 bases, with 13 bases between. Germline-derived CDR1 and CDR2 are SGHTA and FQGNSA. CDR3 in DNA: TGTGCCAGCAGCCGGGGGGTGGTAGCAACTAATGAAAAACTGTTTTTT. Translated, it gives CASSRGVVATNEKLFF.

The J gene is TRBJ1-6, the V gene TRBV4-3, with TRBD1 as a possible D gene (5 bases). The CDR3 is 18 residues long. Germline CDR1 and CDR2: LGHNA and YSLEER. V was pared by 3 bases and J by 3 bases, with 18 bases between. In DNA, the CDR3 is TGCGCCAGCAGCCAGGGGCACCGCGGCCGTGACTATAATTCACCCCTCCACTTT. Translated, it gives CASSQGHRGRDYNSPLHF.

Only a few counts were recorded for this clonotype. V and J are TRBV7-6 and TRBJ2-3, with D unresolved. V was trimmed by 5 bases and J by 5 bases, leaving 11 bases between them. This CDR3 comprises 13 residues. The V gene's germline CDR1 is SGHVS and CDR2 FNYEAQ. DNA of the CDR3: TGTGCCAGCAGCCCCGGCCGCGGAGATACGCAGTATTTT. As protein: CASSPGRGDTQYF.

For the CDR3, the DNA is TGTGCCAGCAGTGACCGGGACAGTACTAACTATGGCTACACCTTC. Its translation is CASSDRDSTNYGYTF. The J gene is TRBJ1-2, the V gene TRBV6-4; 7 bases map to TRBD1. The V segment lost 2 bases and the J segment 0 bases; nucleotides outside the gene matches: 3. The CDR3 has 15 residues. Germline loops: CDR1 MRHNA, CDR2 SNTAGT.

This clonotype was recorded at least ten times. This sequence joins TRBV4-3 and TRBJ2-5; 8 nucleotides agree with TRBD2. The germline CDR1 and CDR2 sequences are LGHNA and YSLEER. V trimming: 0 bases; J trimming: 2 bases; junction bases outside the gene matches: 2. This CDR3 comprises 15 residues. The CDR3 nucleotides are TGCGCCAGCAGCCAAGATCGGGGGGGTCAAGAGACCCAGTACTTC. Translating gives CASSQDRGGQETQYF.

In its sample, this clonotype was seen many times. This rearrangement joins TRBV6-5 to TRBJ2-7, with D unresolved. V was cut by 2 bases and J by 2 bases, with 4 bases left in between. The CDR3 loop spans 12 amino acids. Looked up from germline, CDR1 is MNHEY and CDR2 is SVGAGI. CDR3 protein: CASSYGPYEQYF. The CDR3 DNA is TGTGCCAGCAGTTACGGACCCTACGAGCAGTACTTC.

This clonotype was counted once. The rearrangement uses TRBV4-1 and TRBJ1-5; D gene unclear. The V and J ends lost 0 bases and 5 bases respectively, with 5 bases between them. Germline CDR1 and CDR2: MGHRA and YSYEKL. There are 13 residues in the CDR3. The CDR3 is CASSQETYQPQHF. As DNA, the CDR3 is TGCGCCAGCAGCCAAGAGACATATCAGCCCCAGCATTTT.

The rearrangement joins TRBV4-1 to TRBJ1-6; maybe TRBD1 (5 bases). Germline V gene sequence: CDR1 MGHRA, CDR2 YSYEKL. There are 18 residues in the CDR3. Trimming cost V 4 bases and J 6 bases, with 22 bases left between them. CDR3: CASSLYAGPPTGNSPLHF. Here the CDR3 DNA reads TGCGCCAGCAGCCTATATGCGGGACCCCCGACGGGTAATTCACCCCTCCACTTT.

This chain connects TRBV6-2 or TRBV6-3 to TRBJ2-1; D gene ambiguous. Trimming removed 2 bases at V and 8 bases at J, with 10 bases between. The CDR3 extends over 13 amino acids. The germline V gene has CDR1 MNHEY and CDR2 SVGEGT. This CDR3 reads CASSYGPWHEQFF. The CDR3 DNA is TGTGCCAGCAGTTACGGGCCGTGGCATGAGCAGTTCTTC.

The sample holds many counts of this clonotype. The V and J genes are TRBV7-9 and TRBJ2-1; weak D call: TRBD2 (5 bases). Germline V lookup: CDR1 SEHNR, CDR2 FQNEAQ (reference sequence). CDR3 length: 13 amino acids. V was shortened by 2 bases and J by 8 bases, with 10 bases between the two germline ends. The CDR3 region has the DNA TGTGCCAGCAGCTTACAGACGAGGGATGAGCAGTTCTTC. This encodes CASSLQTRDEQFF.

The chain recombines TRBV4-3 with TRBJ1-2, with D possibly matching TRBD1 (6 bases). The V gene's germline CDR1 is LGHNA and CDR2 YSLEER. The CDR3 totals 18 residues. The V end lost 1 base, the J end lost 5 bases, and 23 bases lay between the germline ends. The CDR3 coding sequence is TGCGCCAGCAGCCAAGGGGGCCTTGACAGGCCCCTCCCGTATGGCTACACCTTC. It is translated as CASSQGGLDRPLPYGYTF.

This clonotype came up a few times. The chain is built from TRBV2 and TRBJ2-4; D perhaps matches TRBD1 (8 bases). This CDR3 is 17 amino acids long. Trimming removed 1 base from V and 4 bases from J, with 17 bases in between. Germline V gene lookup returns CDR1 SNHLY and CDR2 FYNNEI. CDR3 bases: TGTGCCAGCAGTGAAGGGGAGGGCAGGGGGCCAAAAAACATTCAGTACTTC. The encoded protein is CASSEGEGRGPKNIQYF.

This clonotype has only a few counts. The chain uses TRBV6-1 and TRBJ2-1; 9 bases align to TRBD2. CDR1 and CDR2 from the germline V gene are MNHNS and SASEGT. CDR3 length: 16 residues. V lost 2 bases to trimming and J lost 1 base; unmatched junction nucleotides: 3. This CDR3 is CASSESAGGSYNEQFF. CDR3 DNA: TGTGCCAGCAGTGAATCCGCGGGGGGGTCCTACAATGAGCAGTTCTTC.

Here the CDR3 reads CASSFQGLDTEAFF. In DNA form, the CDR3 reads TGCGCCAGCAGCTTTCAGGGGCTTGACACTGAAGCTTTCTTT. The rearrangement links TRBV5-1 to TRBJ1-1, with D possibly matching TRBD1 (6 bases). Between the trimmed V and J ends, which lost 2 bases and 3 bases, there was a span of 11 bases. Germline assignment: CDR1 SGHRS and CDR2 YFSETQ. CDR3 size: 14 residues.

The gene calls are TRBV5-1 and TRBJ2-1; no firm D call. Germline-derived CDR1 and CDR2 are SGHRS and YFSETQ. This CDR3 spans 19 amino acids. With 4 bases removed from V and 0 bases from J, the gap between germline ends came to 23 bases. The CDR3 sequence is CASSRISGVGLSSYNEQFF. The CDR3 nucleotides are TGCGCCAGCAGCAGGATTTCTGGGGTCGGATTGAGCTCCTACAATGAGCAGTTCTTC.

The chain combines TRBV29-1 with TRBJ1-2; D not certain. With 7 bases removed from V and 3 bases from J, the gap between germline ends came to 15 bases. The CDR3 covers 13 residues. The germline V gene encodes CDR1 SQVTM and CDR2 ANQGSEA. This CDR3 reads CSADGDRDYGYTF. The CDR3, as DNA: TGCAGCGCTGACGGGGATAGGGACTATGGCTACACCTTC.

The CDR3 sequence is CASSLETDYGYTF. CDR3 in DNA: TGTGCCAGCAGCTTAGAAACAGACTATGGCTACACCTTC. This chain links TRBV7-9 with TRBJ1-2, with D unresolved. Trimming cost V 1 base and J 3 bases, with 6 bases left between them. Germline CDR1 SEHNR, CDR2 FQNEAQ (reference sequence). This CDR3 is built from 13 residues. Using reference TRBV7-9 and TRBJ1-2 for the parts outside the CDR3, the full variable domain is DTGVSQNPRHKITKRGQNVTFRCDPISEHNRLYWYRQTLGQGPEFLTYFQNEAQLEKSRLLSDRFSAERPKGSFSTLEIQRTEQGDSAMYLCASSLETDYGYTFGSGTRLTVV.

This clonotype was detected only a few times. In nucleotides, the CDR3 is TGTGCCAGCAGCCAAGGGCCCTCGGAAAGCTACGAGCAGTACTTC. Its translation: CASSQGPSESYEQYF. The V call is TRBV4-2, the J call TRBJ2-7; D gene uncertain. CDR3 length equals 15 residues. Looked up from germline, CDR1 is LGHNA and CDR2 is YNFKEQ. V shed 1 base and J shed 3 bases, with 13 bases lying between them.

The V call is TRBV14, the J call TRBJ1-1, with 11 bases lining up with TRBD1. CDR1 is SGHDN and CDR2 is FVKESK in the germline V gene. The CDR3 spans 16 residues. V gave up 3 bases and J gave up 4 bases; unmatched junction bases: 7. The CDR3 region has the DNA TGTGCCAGCAGCCAGATCGGACAGGGGGCCGGCACTGAAGCTTTCTTT. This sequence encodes CASSQIGQGAGTEAFF.

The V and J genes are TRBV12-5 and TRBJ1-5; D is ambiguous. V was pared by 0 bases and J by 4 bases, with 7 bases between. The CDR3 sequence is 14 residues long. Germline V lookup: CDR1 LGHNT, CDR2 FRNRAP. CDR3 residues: CASGLVIGNQPQHF. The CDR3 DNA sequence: TGTGCTAGTGGTTTGGTAATAGGTAATCAGCCCCAGCATTTT.

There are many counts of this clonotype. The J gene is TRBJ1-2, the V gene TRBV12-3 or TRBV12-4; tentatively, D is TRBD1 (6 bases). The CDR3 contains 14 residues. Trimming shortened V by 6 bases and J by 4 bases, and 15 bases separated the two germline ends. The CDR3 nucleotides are TGTGCCAGCAGCCCATTCAACAGGGTCTATGGCTACACCTTC. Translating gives CASSPFNRVYGYTF.

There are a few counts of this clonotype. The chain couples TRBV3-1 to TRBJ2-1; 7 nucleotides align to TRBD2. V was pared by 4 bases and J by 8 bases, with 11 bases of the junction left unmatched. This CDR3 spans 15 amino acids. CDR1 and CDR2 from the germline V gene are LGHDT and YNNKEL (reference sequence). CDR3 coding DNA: TGTGCCAGCAGCCTTCTGGCTAGACTAGCCCATGAGCAGTTCTTC. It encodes CASSLLARLAHEQFF.